Below are 18 T cell receptor beta chains sequenced from a single sample in a study of OX40 agonist ivuxolimab in advanced cancers. The library was generated by the immunoSEQ multiplex PCR assay. Sourced from immuneACCESS, this table was stored by TCRdb with only in-frame sequences that have V and J called. A share of the clones is absent; for the studies checked, an unresolved V gene accounts for under half, and the remainder has no known explanation. For this sample there are around 20,000 clones; just under 75% appear just once. 26% of the sample rests with the top ten. This sample comprised CD4+ or CD8+ T cells sorted from blood, obtained in a trial of the OX40 agonist ivuxolimab. These receptors were collected from an adult with an advanced solid tumor such as melanoma, head and neck, liver or kidney cancer.

The chain employs TRBV10-3 and TRBJ2-1; 10 nucleotides agree with TRBD2. Germline V gives CDR1 ENHRY, CDR2 SYGVKD. J lost 2 bases, V lost 7 bases, and 5 bases had no gene match. The CDR3 runs to 15 residues. The CDR3 DNA reads as TGTGCCATCAATACCGGGACTAGCGCCTACAATGAGCAGTTCTTC. As protein: CAINTGTSAYNEQFF.

V usage is TRBV19 and J usage is TRBJ1-2; D is unresolved. There are 11 residues in the CDR3. Per the germline V gene, CDR1 is LNHDA and CDR2 is SQIVND (reference sequence). V lost 10 bases to trimming and J lost 6 bases, with 12 bases between them. The CDR3 nucleotides are TGTGCCATCCACACCCGGAATGGCTACACCTTC. Its translation is CAIHTRNGYTF.

The chain employs TRBV9 and TRBJ1-1, with D unresolved. CDR3 size: 13 residues. Per the germline V gene, CDR1 is SGDLS and CDR2 is YYNGEE. V lost 3 bases, J lost 6 bases, and 12 bases lay in between. CDR3 nucleotide sequence: TGTGCCAGCAGCGCCCGTTGGGGTTCTGAAGCTTTCTTT. As protein: CASSARWGSEAFF.

CDR3 nucleotides: TGTGCCAGCCACCTAGCGGGGGACACAGATACGCAGTATTTT. The encoded protein is CASHLAGDTDTQYF. The rearrangement links TRBV13 to TRBJ2-3; 10 bases agree with TRBD2. Germline CDR1 and CDR2: PRHDT and FYEKMQ (reference sequence). The CDR3 is 14 residues long. The V gene end was trimmed by 8 bases and the J gene end by 2 bases; junction bases not matched to a gene: 4. Complete variable domain (other parts from reference TRBV13 and TRBJ2-3): AAGVIQSPRHLIKEKRETATLKCYPIPRHDTVYWYQQGPGQDPQFLISFYEKMQSDKGSIPDRFSAQQFSDYHSELNMSSLELGDSALYFCASHLAGDTDTQYFGPGTRLTVL.

This clone turned up a few times. V gene TRBV9 combines with J gene TRBJ1-1; D gene ambiguous. V was trimmed by 4 bases and J by 4 bases, leaving 14 bases between them. CDR3 length: 14 amino acids. Germline CDR1 is SGDLS and CDR2 is YYNGEE. The CDR3 DNA reads as TGTGCCAGCAGCCCTTCCCGGGGTACCACTGAAGCTTTCTTT. Protein sequence: CASSPSRGTTEAFF. The whole variable domain, remainder taken from reference TRBV9 and TRBJ1-1, is DSGVTQTPKHLITATGQRVTLRCSPRSGDLSVYWYQQSLDQGLQFLIQYYNGEERAKGNILERFSAQQFPDLHSELNLSSLELGDSALYFCASSPSRGTTEAFFGQGTRLTVV.

This chain connects TRBV4-1 to TRBJ2-1, with TRBD2 matching over 10 bases. V was clipped by 2 bases and J by 8 bases; unmatched bases: 15. The CDR3 consists of 18 residues. CDR1 and CDR2 from the germline V gene are MGHRA and YSYEKL. CDR3 region: CASSQNPLAGSLGDEQFF. Here the CDR3 DNA reads TGCGCCAGCAGCCAAAACCCACTAGCGGGGTCCCTAGGAGATGAGCAGTTCTTC.

The V call is TRBV10-3, the J call TRBJ2-7; TRBD1 matches 7 bases. This CDR3 has 13 residues. In germline, CDR1 is ENHRY, CDR2 SYGVKD. V shed 8 bases, J shed 4 bases, and the junction held 8 bases outside the gene matches. The CDR3 coding sequence is TGTGCCATCGGAACCGACAGGGCTTACGAGCAGTACTTC. Protein product: CAIGTDRAYEQYF.

The chain recombines TRBV7-2 with TRBJ2-5; no clear D. The DNA matches TRBJ2-7 better at its end, which makes the J call doubtful. The length of the CDR3 is 15 residues. Germline V gene data show CDR1 as SGHTA and CDR2 as FQGNSA. The CDR3 DNA follows: TGTGCCAGCAGCCCCCACTTTTCCCGGCACTACGAGCAGTACTTC. Translated, it gives CASSPHFSRHYEQYF.

The chain combines TRBV7-8 with TRBJ2-2, with D hard to call. CDR3 length: 17 amino acids. Germline V gene sequence: CDR1 SGHVS, CDR2 FQNEAQ. V gave up 1 base and J gave up 2 bases, with 14 bases separating them. The CDR3 loop is CASSLVGRESNTGELFF. CDR3 DNA: TGTGCCAGCAGCTTAGTTGGACGAGAAAGCAACACCGGGGAGCTGTTTTTT. Variable domain in full (rest from reference TRBV7-8 and TRBJ2-2): GAGVSQSPRYKVAKRGQDVALRCDPISGHVSLFWYQQALGQGPEFLTYFQNEAQLDKSGLPSDRFFAERPEGSVSTLKIQRTQQEDSAVYLCASSLVGRESNTGELFFGEGSRLTVL.

The CDR3, as DNA: TGTGCCAGCAGTCCCGAACTAGCCCTGGGCACCGGGGAGCTGTTTTTT. Translation gives CASSPELALGTGELFF. V is TRBV28 and J is TRBJ2-2, with TRBD2 as a possible D gene (6 bases). The V gene lost 5 bases and the J gene lost 4 bases, with 17 bases spanning the gap. CDR1 and CDR2 from the germline V gene are MDHEN and SYDVKM. CDR3 length: 16 amino acids.

This chain connects TRBV10-3 to TRBJ2-6; 9 nucleotides agree with TRBD1. Germline V gene data show CDR1 as ENHRY and CDR2 as SYGVKD. V was clipped by 0 bases and J by 7 bases; unmatched bases: 13. The CDR3 is 19 amino acids. The CDR3 loop is CAISESTTGGVKGANVLTF. CDR3 in DNA: TGTGCCATCAGTGAGTCTACTACAGGGGGCGTAAAAGGCGCCAACGTCCTGACTTTC.

J is TRBJ2-5 and V is TRBV5-4, with 10 bases that match TRBD2. Losses at the gene ends were 1 base for V and 3 bases for J; bases not matched to a gene: 12. The CDR3 runs to 18 residues. CDR1 and CDR2 from the germline V gene are SGHNT and YYREEE (reference sequence). The CDR3 reads CASSLWLAGDIGEETQYF. In DNA form, the CDR3 reads TGTGCCAGCAGCTTGTGGCTAGCGGGAGACATAGGGGAAGAGACCCAGTACTTC.

The table lists this clone with a few counts. V and J are TRBV2 and TRBJ2-7; unclear D gene. Germline V gene data show CDR1 as SNHLY and CDR2 as FYNNEI. Trimming pared 3 bases from V and 3 bases from J, leaving 12 bases between. CDR3 length: 14 residues. The CDR3 is CASSESPLLYEQYF. CDR3 nucleotides: TGTGCCAGCAGTGAGTCACCCCTCCTCTACGAGCAGTACTTC.

In this sample, this clone turned up a few times. The chain employs TRBV12-2 and TRBJ2-2; the table gives TRBD2 as D, unverified against the DNA. TRBV12-2 is a listed pseudogene. The CDR3 has 17 residues. The CDR3 nucleotides are TGTGCAAGTCGCCCGGAGGATTGGACTAGCGACACCGGGGAGCTGTTTTTT. Translation: CASRPEDWTSDTGELFF.

The V and J genes are TRBV5-8 and TRBJ1-5; 7 positions match TRBD1. Per the germline V gene, CDR1 is SGHTS and CDR2 is YDEGEE. The CDR3 is 15 amino acids. Trimming cost V 4 bases and J 2 bases; bases outside gene matches: 6. The CDR3 sequence: CASSPTGIGNQPQHF. The DNA for the CDR3 is TGTGCCAGCAGCCCGACAGGGATTGGCAATCAGCCCCAGCATTTT.

The V call is TRBV7-2, the J call TRBJ1-2; 9 bases line up with TRBD1. Germline-derived CDR1 and CDR2 are SGHTA and FQGNSA. The junction had 7 bases not matched to a gene; V was cut back by 2 bases and J by 6 bases. CDR3 length: 15 amino acids. Here the CDR3 reads CASSLLGTGLNGYTF. The CDR3 bases are TGTGCCAGCAGCTTACTCGGGACAGGGTTGAATGGCTACACCTTC.

This sequence joins TRBV27 and TRBJ1-5; 10 bases map to TRBD1. From germline, CDR1 is MNHEY and CDR2 SMNVEV (reference sequence). CDR3 length equals 16 residues. Losses at the gene ends were 1 base for V and 4 bases for J; bases not matched to a gene: 4. CDR3 DNA: TGTGCCAGCAGTTTATACGGGACAGGGGCTAATCAGCCCCAGCATTTT. Encoded protein: CASSLYGTGANQPQHF.

This chain connects TRBV4-1 to TRBJ2-2; possibly TRBD1 for D (6 bases). With 0 bases removed from V and 2 bases from J, the gap between germline ends came to 16 bases. Per germline, CDR1 MGHRA and CDR2 YSYEKL. This CDR3 comprises 18 residues. The CDR3 sequence: CASSQEDLRGLNTGELFF. The CDR3 DNA sequence: TGCGCCAGCAGCCAAGAGGATCTCAGGGGTTTAAACACCGGGGAGCTGTTTTTT.